The present TCR beta chain was sequenced within a study of PD-L1 blockade in urothelial cancer. For the study at large: Every 3 weeks, patients received intravenous atezolizumab 1,200 mg, beginning 2014.

Per the germline V gene, CDR1 is SGDLS and CDR2 is YYNGEE. V was clipped by 0 bases and J by 3 bases; unmatched bases: 1. CDR3 size: 14 residues. As for time point: pretreatment peripheral blood. The method was immunoSEQ multiplex PCR; TCRdb's version includes in-frame clones alone and lacks a portion of them. The sample shows around 130,000 clones, approximately 84% of them seen only once. The chain recombines TRBV9 with TRBJ2-3, with 7 bases fitting TRBD2. This receptor was obtained from a man aged 50 to 60 with urothelial cancer. Specimen: PBMCs, collected around atezolizumab (anti-PD-L1) treatment. As DNA, the CDR3 is TGTGCCAGCAGCGTAGGAGCGGGAACAGATACGCAGTATTTT. It is translated as CASSVGAGTDTQYF.